Following are 21 T cell receptor beta chains from one sample sequenced in a study of T cell repertoires in cytomegalovirus infection. Via MiXCR, TCRdb re-called the reads, giving one row per CDR3 protein. Altogether about 220,000 distinct CDR3 sequences are present, 38% being singletons, with the ten largest covering approximately 59%. What these receptors recognize is not known. The specimen was CD8+ T cells from cultured PBMCs, collected from culture after CMV antigen stimulation. These receptors all stem from a human donor in good health (CMV status not recorded). Some clones in this sample may be carry-over from other donors' samples.

The J gene is TRBJ1-5, the V gene TRBV28; no firm D call. The CDR3 extends over 13 amino acids. Deletions cut 6 bases from V and 5 bases from J, with 11 bases between. Germline CDR1 reads MDHEN; CDR2 reads SYDVKM. CDR3 residues: CASSLVLDQPQHF. Written as DNA, the CDR3 is TGTGCCAGCAGCCTCGTCCTCGATCAGCCCCAGCATTTT.

This clonotype was counted only a few times. J is TRBJ2-3 and V is TRBV28, with 8 bases aligning to TRBD1. Looked up from germline, CDR1 is MDHEN and CDR2 is SYDVKM. J lost 4 bases, V lost 4 bases, and 10 bases had no gene match. The CDR3 sequence is 16 residues long. This CDR3 is CASSSYRGTYADTQYF. CDR3 DNA sequence: TGTGCCAGCAGTTCGTACAGGGGGACCTACGCAGATACGCAGTATTTT.

The chain is built from TRBV2 and TRBJ2-7; D call uncertain. This CDR3 region has 17 residues. Germline loops: CDR1 SNHLY, CDR2 FYNNEI. V gave up 2 bases and J gave up 3 bases, with 20 bases separating them. CDR3 DNA: TGTGCCAGCAGTGAATTTCTTGGGTTCTACAGTGTCTACGAGCAGTACTTC. It is translated as CASSEFLGFYSVYEQYF. Together with reference TRBV2 and TRBJ2-7, the CDR3 gives the full variable domain: EPEVTQTPSHQVTQMGQEVILRCVPISNHLYFYWYRQILGQKVEFLVSFYNNEISEKSEIFDDQFSVERPDGSNFTLKIRSTKLEDSAMYFCASSEFLGFYSVYEQYFGPGTRLTVT.

This clonotype has a handful of counts. This sequence joins TRBV5-5 and TRBJ2-4; the D is unclear. CDR3 size: 16 residues. Trimming left V 0 bases short and J 0 bases short, with 10 bases between. CDR1 is SGHKS, CDR2 YYEKEE, per germline (reference sequence). CDR3 DNA sequence: TGTGCCAGCAGCTTGGGGCACTTATTAGCCAAAAACATTCAGTACTTC. This gives the protein CASSLGHLLAKNIQYF.

The rearrangement uses TRBV4-2 and TRBJ2-1; 13 positions agree with TRBD2. Germline assignment: CDR1 LGHNA and CDR2 YNFKEQ. The CDR3 consists of 19 residues. The V gene end was trimmed by 4 bases and the J gene end by 0 bases; junction bases not matched to a gene: 9. DNA of the CDR3: TGTGCCAGCAGCCTTTCCCCCGGACTAGCGGGAGTCTCCTACAATGAGCAGTTCTTC. Encoded protein: CASSLSPGLAGVSYNEQFF.

The V gene is TRBV25-1, the J gene TRBJ1-1; D remains unclear. This CDR3 spans 15 amino acids. The V gene lost 5 bases and the J gene lost 0 bases, with 13 bases spanning the gap. Germline V gives CDR1 MGHDK, CDR2 SYGVNS. CDR3 nucleotides: TGTGCCAGCAGTCTAATTGGACGGCTGAACACTGAAGCTTTCTTT. This sequence encodes CASSLIGRLNTEAFF.

Notes on this clonotype: The junction and the germline gene differ at one end; a read error may be behind it. V is TRBV27 and J is TRBJ2-4; D is ambiguous. This CDR3 region has 15 residues. CDR1 and CDR2 from the germline V gene are MNHEY and SMNVEV (reference sequence). CDR3 DNA sequence: TGTGCCAGAAGTTTATCTGGATCATCCAAAAACATTCAGTACTTC. It encodes CARSLSGSSKNIQYF.

This clonotype has a handful of counts. The chain carries TRBV7-2 and TRBJ1-5; D not certain. V lost 3 bases and J lost 0, with 9 bases in between. The CDR3 extends over 15 amino acids. Germline V gene data show CDR1 as SGHTA and CDR2 as FQGNSA. The CDR3 nucleotides are TGTGCCAGCAGCTTGGGTCCGATTAGCAATCAGCCCCAGCATTTT. Translated, it gives CASSLGPISNQPQHF.

This clonotype was observed many times. The chain combines TRBV7-8 with TRBJ2-1; 12 nucleotides line up with TRBD2. This CDR3 comprises 21 residues. Germline V gene sequence: CDR1 SGHVS, CDR2 FQNEAQ. V lost 0 bases to trimming and J lost 2 bases; unmatched junction nucleotides: 14. CDR3 sequence: CASSLALWGLAGPYAYNEQFF. The CDR3 bases are TGTGCCAGCAGCTTAGCGTTATGGGGACTAGCGGGCCCTTATGCCTACAATGAGCAGTTCTTC.

Concerning this clonotype: The junction departs from germline at one end; a sequencing error may be responsible. The chain carries TRBV5-3 and TRBJ2-1, with a weak D call TRBD1 (6 bases). TRBV5-3 belongs to the ORF category, with a function that is uncertain. The CDR3 covers 13 residues. The CDR3 region is CASSWGPGNEQFF. The DNA for the CDR3 is TGTGCCAGCAGCTGGGGGCCGGGCAATGAGCAGTTCTTC.

This clonotype was counted at least ten times. V usage is TRBV7-9 and J usage is TRBJ1-3; 7 bases map to TRBD1. V shed 1 base, J shed 3 bases, and the junction held 6 bases outside the gene matches. The CDR3 length is 16 residues. Germline CDR1 is SEHNR and CDR2 is FQNEAQ (reference sequence). The CDR3 is CASSLVGRGSGNTIYF. The CDR3 DNA is TGTGCCAGCAGCTTAGTCGGCAGGGGGAGTGGAAACACCATATATTTT.

The chain combines TRBV5-6 with TRBJ2-7; TRBD2 aligns across 7 bases. Germline V gene data show CDR1 as SGHDT and CDR2 as YYEEEE. The J segment lost 3 bases and the V segment lost 3 bases, leaving 9 bases of the junction unmatched. CDR3 length: 15 residues. CDR3 nucleotides: TGTGCCAGCAGCTCCCCCCCTGGCGGGGGCTACGAGCAGTACTTC. Its translation is CASSSPPGGGYEQYF.

This chain uses TRBV12-5 with TRBJ1-5; possible D gene TRBD1, 5 bases. This CDR3 is built from 18 residues. The ends were cut back, 1 base at V and 2 bases at J, with 18 bases in the middle. CDR1 is LGHNT, CDR2 FRNRAP, per germline. CDR3 bases: TGTGCTAGTGGTTTGGGACTCAAGGGGCTAGTGGGCAATCAGCCCCAGCATTTT. Translating gives CASGLGLKGLVGNQPQHF.

This clonotype was picked up a small number of times. A junction end diverges from the germline sequence, so it may reflect a read error. This chain connects TRBV27 to TRBJ2-1; no firm D call. The germline V gene encodes CDR1 MNHEY and CDR2 SMNVEV (reference sequence). The CDR3 extends over 12 amino acids. The CDR3 region has the DNA TGTGCCAGCAGTTCAAAAATCCATGACCAGTTCTTC. This gives the protein CASSSKIHDQFF.

This clonotype was detected only a few times. The CDR3 loop reads CASSAGGYEQYF. The CDR3 DNA reads TGTGCCAGCAGTGCAGGGGGCTACGAGCAGTACTTC. The chain links TRBV27 to TRBJ2-7; 7 bases map to TRBD1. Trimming at V came to 5 bases and at J to 3 bases, leaving 1 base not matched to a gene. Germline V gene sequence: CDR1 MNHEY, CDR2 SMNVEV (reference sequence). The CDR3 has 12 amino acids.

The chain has TRBV7-2 and TRBJ1-5; D remains unclear. The CDR3 sequence is 15 residues long. Germline-derived CDR1 and CDR2 are SGHTA and FQGNSA. Trimming left V 3 bases short and J 5 bases short, with 14 bases between. The CDR3 loop is CASSFFVRGDQPQHF. In DNA, the CDR3 is TGTGCCAGCAGCTTTTTTGTTAGAGGCGATCAGCCCCAGCATTTT.

CDR3 in amino acids: CASSVEGGMGYNEQFF. The CDR3 region has the DNA TGTGCCAGCAGCGTAGAAGGAGGGATGGGGTACAATGAGCAGTTCTTC. The chain combines TRBV9 with TRBJ2-1, with D possibly being TRBD2 (6 bases). Germline V lookup: CDR1 SGDLS, CDR2 YYNGEE. The CDR3 covers 16 residues. V was clipped by 0 bases and J by 4 bases, with 14 bases between them.

The chain links TRBV11-1 to TRBJ2-7, with 7 nucleotides matching TRBD1. Per germline, CDR1 SGHAT and CDR2 FQDESV (reference sequence). J lost 2 bases, V lost 4 bases, and 5 bases had no gene match. This CDR3 has 14 residues. DNA of the CDR3: TGTGCCAGCAGCTGGGCCACAGGGGCCTACGAGCAGTACTTC. Its translation is CASSWATGAYEQYF.

This clonotype has a single count. The V call is TRBV4-1, the J call TRBJ2-7, with no clear D. V was clipped by 4 bases and J by 0 bases, with 13 bases between them. CDR3 length: 15 amino acids. Germline V lookup: CDR1 MGHRA, CDR2 YSYEKL. The chain's CDR3 is CASSPTPMSSYEQYF. The CDR3 DNA sequence: TGCGCCAGCAGCCCGACCCCGATGAGCTCCTACGAGCAGTACTTC.

The genes are TRBV19 and TRBJ1-1; D gene uncertain. V lost 3 bases, J lost 3 bases, and 5 bases lay in between. The CDR3 spans 12 residues. The germline gives CDR1 LNHDA, CDR2 SQIVND (reference sequence). The CDR3 DNA reads as TGTGCCAGTAGTATCGGATACACTGAAGCTTTCTTT. This codes for CASSIGYTEAFF. The entire variable domain, with the rest obtained from reference TRBV19 and TRBJ1-1, is as follows: DGGITQSPKYLFRKEGQNVTLSCEQNLNHDAMYWYRQDPGQGLRLIYYSQIVNDFQKGDIAEGYSVSREKKESFPLTVTSAQKNPTAFYLCASSIGYTEAFFGQGTRLTVV.

The chain employs TRBV6-1 and TRBJ1-4; 8 nucleotides line up with TRBD1. Germline V gives CDR1 MNHNS, CDR2 SASEGT. The J segment lost 0 bases and the V segment lost 5 bases, leaving 5 bases of the junction unmatched. The CDR3 covers 16 residues. Here the CDR3 DNA reads TGTGCCAGCAGTCTCCGACAGGGGACAACTAATGAAAAACTGTTTTTT. As protein: CASSLRQGTTNEKLFF.